The rows below give T cell receptor beta chains drawn from one sample of a study of beta chain features in type 1 diabetes. TCRdb's copy holds only in-frame clones and misses some; the assay was immunoSEQ multiplex PCR. The sample shows hundreds of thousands of clones, about 32% of them seen only once. Sequenced input: naive CD4+ T cells from blood. These receptors originate from a young man in good health. The CDR3 runs from the conserved cysteine through the conserved F or W. Fields, in order: V gene, CDR3 protein.

>TRBV11-2
CASSHTGTFNNEQFF
>TRBV6-6
CASSTQDYEQYF
>TRBV10-3
CAIAEGGETQYF
>TRBV30
CAWSVNLRGDNEQFF
>TRBV7-2
CASTESSYNEQFF
>TRBV29-1
CSGSKETQYF
>TRBV11-2
CASSSLGREESYNEQFF
>TRBV6-5
CASSASRYKNIQYF
>TRBV18
CASSPRGHADGYTF
>TRBV29-1
CSGLLAGDTDTQYF
>TRBV25-1
CASKGAGGHNEQFF
>TRBV2
CASRSSGPGETQYF
>TRBV29-1
CSARGQTSYEQYF
>TRBV9
CASSVGLAESYEQYF
>TRBV30
CAWSDDRGEPQHF
>TRBV9
CASSVVGSSDPDTQYF
>TRBV11-2
CASSISGNSYNEQFF
>TRBV11-1
CASSFPDSGANVLTF
>TRBV30
CAWGRGTGELFF
>TRBV7-3
CASSSGLAGAGDTQYF
>TRBV30
CAWSEGDRGREKLFF
>TRBV29-1
CSVDDRGVEETQYF
>TRBV4-3
CASSSGGSSSTDTQYF
>TRBV5-1
CASSLGANTDTQYF
>TRBV29-1
CSVEGTDTQYF
>TRBV29-1
CSEGRVYNEQFF
>TRBV9
CASSLTSGAYNEQFF
>TRBV28
CASSTRLETQYF
>TRBV13
CASSSSGRTQYF
>TRBV7-9
CASSPRTGPYGYTF
>TRBV4-3
CASSPGRAGPTDTQYF
>TRBV14
CASSQDSARVHEQYF
>TRBV15
CATSRTQSQYF
>TRBV20-1
CSAKPEETQYF
>TRBV5-1
CASSPGPPQGTQYF
>TRBV7-2
CASSTRGLEETQYF
>TRBV15
CATSLGLLKETQYF
>TRBV20-1
CSAREAYEQYF
>TRBV7-2
CASSSGQGSEQFF
>TRBV30
CAWSPDRGSNQPQHF
>TRBV7-2
CASSRQRGETQYF
>TRBV30
CASGSSGKYNEQFF
>TRBV4-1
CASRLIGTGELFF
>TRBV7-2
CASSLLDEQYF
>TRBV18
CASSGQGLEQPQHF
>TRBV30
CAWSVPRGGNQPQHF
>TRBV5-1
CASSAPGTSGTNSYNEQFF
>TRBV7-2
CASSVPSRDYGYTF
>TRBV5-1
CASSSIAGGVDEQFF
>TRBV27
CASRTTGGRSGYTF